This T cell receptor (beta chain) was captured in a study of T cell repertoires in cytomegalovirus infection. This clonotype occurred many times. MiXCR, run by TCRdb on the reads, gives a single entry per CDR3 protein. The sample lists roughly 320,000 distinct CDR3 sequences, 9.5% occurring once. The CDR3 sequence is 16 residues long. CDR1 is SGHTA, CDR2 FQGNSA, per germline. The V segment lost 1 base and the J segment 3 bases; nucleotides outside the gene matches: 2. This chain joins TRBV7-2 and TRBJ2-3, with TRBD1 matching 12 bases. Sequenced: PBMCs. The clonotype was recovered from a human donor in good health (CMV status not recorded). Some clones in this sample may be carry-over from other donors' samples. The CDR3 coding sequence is TGTGCCAGCAGCTTAGGGGGACAGGGGGCAACAGATACGCAGTATTTT. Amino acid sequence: CASSLGGQGATDTQYF.